A selection of T cell receptor beta chains follows, all from one sample in a study of shared clonotypes between healthy human individuals. Only in-frame clones appear in the TCRdb table, and some are missing; sequencing was by immunoSEQ multiplex PCR. The sample lists fewer than 850,000 clones; around 96% were seen once. The source material was naive CD8+ T cells sorted from blood. The receptors derive from a young man in good health. Each CDR3 is given with its conserved first and last residue. The order of the fields is V gene, clone size, D gene, J gene, CDR3 DNA, CDR3 protein. D genes are given only for firm matches. Expanded clones get a size class; other rows say once, few or many, or leave the size out.

TRBV7-7	-	-	TRBJ2-3	TGTGCCAGCAGCCGGCGGGGGAGGGGGACAGATACGCAGTATTTT	CASSRRGRGTDTQYF
TRBV7-9	-	TRBD1	TRBJ2-3	TGTGCCAGCAGCTCCGCCCCGGGACAGGGGTGGAGGACAGATACGCAGTATTTT	CASSSAPGQGWRTDTQYF
TRBV29-1	-	-	TRBJ2-1	TGCAGCGTTGACTGGACCACATACAATGAGCAGTTCTTC	CSVDWTTYNEQFF
TRBV19	-	-	TRBJ2-3	TGTGCCAGTAGTACCCAAATAGCAGATACGCAGTATTTT	CASSTQIADTQYF
TRBV15	once	-	TRBJ2-3	TGTGCCACCAGCCCCCGAACAGCGGACACAGATACGCAGTATTTT	CATSPRTADTDTQYF
TRBV30	-	-	TRBJ1-5	TGTGCCTGGAGTGTAGGTAGTTATCAGCCCCAGCATTTT	CAWSVGSYQPQHF
TRBV11-2	-	-	TRBJ1-5	TGTGCCAGCGGGAACAGCAATCAGCCCCAGCATTTT	CASGNSNQPQHF
TRBV5-1	-	TRBD1	TRBJ2-2	TGCGCCAGCAGGCCGGACAGGGAACGAACCGGGGAGCTGTTTTTT	CASRPDRERTGELFF
TRBV7-8	-	-	TRBJ1-1	TGTGCCAGCAGCGACGGGTTTAAAATGAACACTGAAGCTTTCTTT	CASSDGFKMNTEAFF
TRBV7-8	-	-	TRBJ1-5	TGTGCCAGCAGCTTAGTTGGTTTCCTTCAGCCCCAGCATTTT	CASSLVGFLQPQHF
TRBV10-3	-	TRBD2	TRBJ2-1	TGTGCCATCAGTGAGTCGAGTGGCGGGAGGTTTGACAATGAGCAGTTCTTC	CAISESSGGRFDNEQFF
TRBV29-1	-	TRBD1	TRBJ2-7	TGCAGCGTTGAGAGACAGGGGTTCTACGAGCAGTACTTC	CSVERQGFYEQYF
TRBV28	-	-	TRBJ2-3	TGTGCCAGCAGTTTTCGGAGGGCAGCAGATACGCAGTATTTT	CASSFRRAADTQYF
TRBV7-6	-	-	TRBJ1-5	TGTGCCAGCAGCTCAGGGTGGAGAAATCAGCCCCAGCATTTT	CASSSGWRNQPQHF
TRBV9	-	-	TRBJ2-3	TGTGCCAGCAGCGCGTTTGGAAGGAGCACAGATACGCAGTATTTT	CASSAFGRSTDTQYF
TRBV5-1	once	-	TRBJ2-5	TGCGCCAGCAGCCCTCAGGGAAAGGCCGAGACCCAGTACTTC	CASSPQGKAETQYF
TRBV5-1	-	-	TRBJ2-5	TGCGCCAGCAGCTTGATACGAGAGACCCAGTACTTC	CASSLIRETQYF
TRBV28	-	-	TRBJ2-7	TGTGCCAGCAGTGCAAGACAGGACTACGAGCAGTACTTC	CASSARQDYEQYF
TRBV5-4	-	-	TRBJ2-3	TGTGCCAGCAGTCCCGGGGGCACAGATACGCAGTATTTT	CASSPGGTDTQYF
TRBV20-1	-	-	TRBJ2-1	TGCAGTGCTGAAGGGGGGAATGAGCAGTTCTTC	CSAEGGNEQFF
TRBV2	few	TRBD1	TRBJ2-7	TGTGCCCTTCGGACAGGTCCCTACGAGCAGTACTTC	CALRTGPYEQYF
TRBV19	-	TRBD1	TRBJ1-3	TGTGCCAGTACGACCGGGACAGGGAATTTT	CASTTGTGNF
TRBV14	-	TRBD1	TRBJ1-4	TGTGCCAGCAGCCTTAAAGGGACAGTTAATGAAAAACTGTTTTTT	CASSLKGTVNEKLFF
TRBV28	-	-	TRBJ2-7	TGTGCCAGCAGTTTGTTTAGGACAGTTAATCCCAACGAGCAGTACTTC	CASSLFRTVNPNEQYF
TRBV6-5	-	-	TRBJ1-4	TGTGCCAGCAGTTACTCCCCAGCCCTTAATGAAAAACTGTTTTTT	CASSYSPALNEKLFF
TRBV25-1	few	-	TRBJ1-1	TGTGCCAGCCAATCTTGGGACACTGAAGCTTTCTTT	CASQSWDTEAFF
TRBV27	few	TRBD2	TRBJ2-7	TGTGCCAGCAGTTTGGGCGGGAGTTGGGAGCAGTACTTC	CASSLGGSWEQYF
TRBV28	-	-	TRBJ1-5	TGTGCCAGCAGTGAACCCTCAGGAGGCCGTCAGCCCCAGCATTTT	CASSEPSGGRQPQHF
TRBV7-9	-	TRBD2	TRBJ2-3	TGTGCCAGCAGCTTATCGTCCCTAGCGGGAACAGATACGCAGTATTTT	CASSLSSLAGTDTQYF
TRBV2	-	-	TRBJ2-1	TGTGCCAGCAGAGTAGGATCGCAGTTCTTC	CASRVGSQFF
TRBV4-3	once	-	TRBJ2-2	TGCGCCAGCAGCCAAGTGGGGGCTAGTAACACCGGGGAGCTGTTTTTT	CASSQVGASNTGELFF
TRBV4-3	once	TRBD2	TRBJ2-1	TGCGCCAGCAGCCCGAATTTAGCGGGAGGCACCTACAATGAGCAGTTCTTC	CASSPNLAGGTYNEQFF
TRBV6-5	-	TRBD1	TRBJ2-7	TGTGCCAGCACCAAGGGACAGCATAACTCCTACGAGCAGTACTTC	CASTKGQHNSYEQYF
TRBV28	-	-	TRBJ1-3	TGTGCCAGCAGTGAATACTTCAGAACTACAACTGGAAACACCATATATTTT	CASSEYFRTTTGNTIYF
TRBV5-1	-	-	TRBJ1-1	TGCGCCAGCAGCTTGGGGGGTGAAGCTTTCTTT	CASSLGGEAFF
TRBV29-1	-	TRBD1	TRBJ2-1	TGCAGCGTTGAGGTTGTGGACAGGGGGTACAATGAGCAGTTCTTC	CSVEVVDRGYNEQFF
TRBV28	-	-	TRBJ1-1	TGTGCCAGCATCCGCGCTTTCGGGGCTGTCCGTGAAGCTTTCTTT	CASIRAFGAVREAFF
TRBV18	-	-	TRBJ1-2	TGTGCCAGCTCACCACCGCGGGGGAGGGATAACTATGGCTACACCTTC	CASSPPRGRDNYGYTF
TRBV4-1	-	TRBD2	TRBJ2-2	TGCGCCAGCAGCCAAGCCGGGGGGGTTTACACCGGGGAGCTGTTTTTT	CASSQAGGVYTGELFF
TRBV18	-	-	TRBJ2-1	TGTGCCAGCTCACCACCGATTGCTTTCTTGGAGCAGTTCTTC	CASSPPIAFLEQFF